Sequencing of this TCR beta chain was carried out in a study of blood T cells in healthy people across ages. General study points: One million T cells yielded diversity estimates that were considered underestimates. Among T cells, TCR beta diversity per million cells dropped roughly linearly as age rose.

Alongside a J-beta primer mix, a sample-barcoded 5' primer served in a second PCR lasting about 7 to 11 cycles. Each TCR beta cDNA got a 12-nucleotide random molecular identifier. TCRdb redid the calling of the 5' RACE reads with MiXCR, one entry per CDR3 protein. The sample shows 800,000 or so distinct CDR3 sequences, less than 80% of them seen only once. The junction had 8 bases not matched to a gene; V was cut back by 5 bases and J by 2 bases. The CDR3 contains 16 residues. Germline CDR1 reads SGHTA; CDR2 reads FQGNSA. As for this clonotype: Antigen unknown.

The J gene is TRBJ1-2, the V gene TRBV7-2; 10 bases align to TRBD1. The TCR was taken from a man aged 30 to 45 in good health. The sequenced sample consisted of blood. The CDR3 spells CASSLRRGQGNYGYTF. For the CDR3, the DNA is TGTGCCAGCAGCCTACGCCGGGGACAGGGGAACTATGGCTACACCTTC.